These 20 T cell receptor beta chains share one sample of origin, sequenced in a study of blood T cell repertoires in COVID-19. Only in-frame clones appear in the TCRdb table, and some are missing; sequencing was by immunoSEQ multiplex PCR. The repertoire consists of 80,000 to 95,000 clones, with roughly 89% occurring once and the leading ten covering roughly 3.5%. Specimen: peripheral blood. Source of these receptors: a woman in her 70s with acute or convalescent COVID-19.

The V gene is TRBV3-1 (or the pseudogene TRBV3-2), the J gene TRBJ1-5, with D possibly being TRBD1 (6 bases). The V gene lost 1 base and the J gene lost 3 bases, with 10 bases spanning the gap. CDR3 size: 15 residues. The germline CDR1 and CDR2 sequences are LGHDT and YNNKEL (reference sequence). CDR3 amino acids: CASSQGGPFNQPQHF. CDR3 bases: TGTGCCAGCAGCCAAGGGGGGCCATTCAATCAGCCCCAGCATTTT.

The rearrangement links TRBV18 to TRBJ2-1; 7 bases align to TRBD2. Germline CDR1 is KGHSH and CDR2 is LQKENI. V trimming: 2 bases; J trimming: 2 bases; junction bases outside the gene matches: 3. This CDR3 is built from 15 residues. The CDR3 coding sequence is TGTGCCAGCTCACCAGTGGGGAGGGCCTACAATGAGCAGTTCTTC. It translates to CASSPVGRAYNEQFF. The whole variable domain, remainder taken from reference TRBV18 and TRBJ2-1, is NAGVMQNPRHLVRRRGQEARLRCSPMKGHSHVYWYRQLPEEGLKFMVYLQKENIIDESGMPKERFSAEFPKEGPSILRIQQVVRGDSAAYFCASSPVGRAYNEQFFGPGTRLTVL.

The J gene is TRBJ1-5, the V gene TRBV27, with D unclear. The germline gives CDR1 MNHEY, CDR2 SMNVEV (reference sequence). The CDR3 is made up of 13 amino acids. V was cut by 5 bases and J by 9 bases, with 14 bases left in between. For the CDR3, the DNA is TGTGCCAGCAGTCCTAATCGTCTGTGGCCCCAGCATTTT. Amino acids: CASSPNRLWPQHF.

Here the CDR3 DNA reads TGTGCCAGCAGCTTGTACAGTTCAAGGAACGAGCAGTACTTC. It specifies CASSLYSSRNEQYF. The chain has TRBV7-2 and TRBJ2-7; no clear D gene. This CDR3 has 14 residues. Germline CDR1 SGHTA, CDR2 FQGNSA. V shed 3 bases and J shed 5 bases, with 14 bases lying between them.

The chain employs TRBV6-1 and TRBJ2-1; 8 nucleotides line up with TRBD2. The germline V gene encodes CDR1 MNHNS and CDR2 SASEGT. The CDR3 runs to 15 residues. V lost 0 bases, J lost 7 bases, and 5 bases stayed unmatched. The CDR3 nucleotides read TGTGCCAGCAGTGAAGCTTGGCGGGGGGCGAATGAGCAGTTCTTC. Its protein is CASSEAWRGANEQFF.

This clone was detected once. The genes are TRBV7-9 and TRBJ2-3, with a tentative D call TRBD1 (6 bases). CDR3 size: 16 residues. The ends were cut back, 1 base at V and 0 bases at J, with 11 bases in the middle. In germline, CDR1 is SEHNR, CDR2 FQNEAQ (reference sequence). CDR3 loop: CASSLEGTTSTDTQYF. The CDR3 DNA is TGTGCCAGCAGCTTAGAGGGGACAACTAGCACAGATACGCAGTATTTT.

The chain couples TRBV6-1 to TRBJ1-4; no reliable D call. Germline V gene lookup returns CDR1 MNHNS and CDR2 SASEGT. Trimming removed 3 bases from V and 1 base from J, with 12 bases in between. The CDR3 has 16 residues. The CDR3 reads CASSEFAGRTNEKLFF. Written as DNA, the CDR3 is TGTGCCAGCAGTGAGTTTGCGGGCAGAACTAATGAAAAACTGTTTTTT.

V and J are TRBV28 and TRBJ1-2, with 10 bases identical to TRBD1. This CDR3 is 17 amino acids long. Trimming removed 7 bases from V and 5 bases from J; junction bases left unmatched: 16. The germline V gene encodes CDR1 MDHEN and CDR2 SYDVKM. Written as DNA, the CDR3 is TGTGCCAGCACCCGACATGGGACAGGGGAGAGGGTGTATGGCTACACCTTC. Residues: CASTRHGTGERVYGYTF.

This clone was observed a few times. This chain connects TRBV3-1 (or the pseudogene TRBV3-2) to TRBJ1-2; tentative D call: TRBD1 (5 bases). CDR1 and CDR2 from the germline V gene are LGHDT and YNNKEL (reference sequence). The length of the CDR3 is 14 residues. V lost 1 base to trimming and J lost 4 bases, with 10 bases between them. CDR3 loop: CASSQVPGGYGYTF. In DNA, the CDR3 is TGTGCCAGCAGCCAAGTTCCCGGGGGCTATGGCTACACCTTC.

The V and J genes are TRBV5-5 and TRBJ1-2, with TRBD1 matching over 8 bases. The CDR3 is 13 residues long. Trimming removed 4 bases from V and 4 bases from J; junction bases left unmatched: 3. Germline values: CDR1 SGHKS, CDR2 YYEKEE (reference sequence). The CDR3 sequence is CASSEGTGYGYTF. DNA of the CDR3: TGTGCCAGCAGCGAGGGGACAGGCTATGGCTACACCTTC.

The CDR3 loop is CASSSTGTDTQYF. For the CDR3, the DNA is TGTGCCAGCAGTTCAACAGGGACGGATACGCAGTATTTT. This chain links TRBV28 with TRBJ2-3; a weak D match, TRBD1 (6 bases). The V and J ends lost 4 bases and 6 bases respectively, with 11 bases between them. CDR1 is MDHEN and CDR2 is SYDVKM in the germline V gene. The CDR3 extends over 13 amino acids. Variable domain in full (rest from reference TRBV28 and TRBJ2-3): DVKVTQSSRYLVKRTGEKVFLECVQDMDHENMFWYRQDPGLGLRLIYFSYDVKMKEKGDIPEGYSVSREKKERFSLILESASTNQTSMYLCASSSTGTDTQYFGPGTRLTVL.

The chain is built from TRBV18 and TRBJ1-5; 9 bases map to TRBD1. Looked up from germline, CDR1 is KGHSH and CDR2 is LQKENI. There are 17 residues in the CDR3. V lost 3 bases and J lost 0; bases outside the gene matches: 6. CDR3: CASSPTGGAYSNQPQHF. The CDR3, as DNA: TGTGCCAGCTCACCTACAGGGGGCGCATATAGCAATCAGCCCCAGCATTTT.

The rearrangement links TRBV6-1 to TRBJ1-1; D unresolved. The CDR3 covers 13 residues. Germline V gene lookup returns CDR1 MNHNS and CDR2 SASEGT. Trimming left V 5 bases short and J 4 bases short, with 11 bases between. CDR3 loop: CASSKTVSTEAFF. Here the CDR3 DNA reads TGTGCCAGCAGTAAAACAGTGAGCACTGAAGCTTTCTTT.

CDR3 amino acids: CASSQEDGGGQRGDTQYF. DNA of the CDR3: TGTGCCAGCAGCCAAGAGGATGGCGGGGGCCAACGGGGAGATACGCAGTATTTT. The V call is TRBV4-2, the J call TRBJ2-3, with D perhaps TRBD2 (7 bases). V was pared by 0 bases and J by 5 bases, with 21 bases between. Germline CDR1 LGHNA, CDR2 YNFKEQ. The CDR3 totals 18 residues.

This chain uses TRBV28 with TRBJ2-1, with 7 bases fitting TRBD2. Trimming at V came to 7 bases and at J to 3 bases, leaving 12 bases not matched to a gene. Germline V gene data show CDR1 as MDHEN and CDR2 as SYDVKM. This CDR3 has 16 residues. CDR3: CASISALGGSYNEQFF. DNA of the CDR3: TGTGCCAGCATTTCGGCTCTGGGGGGGAGCTACAATGAGCAGTTCTTC.

The chain uses TRBV14 and TRBJ2-3, with 7 bases fitting TRBD2. The ends lost 3 bases at V and 2 bases at J; junction bases unmatched: 11. The CDR3 extends over 17 amino acids. Germline CDR1 is SGHDN and CDR2 is FVKESK. The CDR3 protein is CASSHRGLEPHTDTQYF. In nucleotides, the CDR3 is TGTGCCAGCAGCCATCGAGGACTAGAACCTCACACAGATACGCAGTATTTT.

The chain couples TRBV24-1 to TRBJ2-3; the match to TRBD1 covers 8 bases. Germline CDR1 reads KGHDR; CDR2 reads SFDVKD. The CDR3 totals 14 residues. V trimming: 5 bases; J trimming: 0 bases; junction bases outside the gene matches: 0. CDR3 coding DNA: TGTGCCACCAGTGGGACAGGGAGCACAGATACGCAGTATTTT. It codes for CATSGTGSTDTQYF.

The chain has TRBV9 and TRBJ2-1; D unclear. V lost 0 bases and J 5 bases, leaving 15 bases between the germline ends. The CDR3 contains 16 residues. CDR1 is SGDLS and CDR2 is YYNGEE in the germline V gene. The CDR3 bases are TGTGCCAGCAGCGTAGCTCTGGCGGAATGGAACAATGAGCAGTTCTTC. Residues: CASSVALAEWNNEQFF.

The rearrangement uses TRBV11-2 and TRBJ2-3, with 10 bases matching TRBD2. Per the germline V gene, CDR1 is SGHAT and CDR2 is FQNNGV. CDR3 length equals 18 residues. V shed 5 bases, J shed 0 bases, and the junction held 11 bases outside the gene matches. CDR3 amino acids: CASSTRRAGGPSTDTQYF. CDR3 bases: TGTGCCAGCAGCACCCGTAGAGCGGGGGGGCCGAGCACAGATACGCAGTATTTT. Full variable domain (rest looked up from reference TRBV11-2 and TRBJ2-3): EAGVAQSPRYKIIEKRQSVAFWCNPISGHATLYWYQQILGQGPKLLIQFQNNGVVDDSQLPKDRFSAERLKGVDSTLKIQPAKLEDSAVYLCASSTRRAGGPSTDTQYFGPGTRLTVL.

V is TRBV4-2 and J is TRBJ2-7; TRBD2 aligns across 7 bases. Unmatched junction bases numbered 14, after V lost 4 bases and J lost 2 bases. The CDR3 covers 17 residues. Germline values: CDR1 LGHNA, CDR2 YNFKEQ. Here the CDR3 DNA reads TGTGCCAGCAGCCTACAACCAACCGCCGGGACTACCTACGAGCAGTACTTC. It is translated as CASSLQPTAGTTYEQYF.